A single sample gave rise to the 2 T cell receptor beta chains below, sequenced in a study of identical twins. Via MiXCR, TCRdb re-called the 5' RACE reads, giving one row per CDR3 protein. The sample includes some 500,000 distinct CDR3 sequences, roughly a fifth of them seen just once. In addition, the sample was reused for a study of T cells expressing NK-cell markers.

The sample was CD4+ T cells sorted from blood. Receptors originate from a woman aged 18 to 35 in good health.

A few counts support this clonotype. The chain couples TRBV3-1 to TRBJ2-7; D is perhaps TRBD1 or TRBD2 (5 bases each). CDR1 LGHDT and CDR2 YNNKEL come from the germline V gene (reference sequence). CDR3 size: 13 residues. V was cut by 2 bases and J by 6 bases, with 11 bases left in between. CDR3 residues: CASSQQGPGEQYF. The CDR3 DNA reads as TGTGCCAGCAGCCAACAGGGACCCGGCGAGCAGTACTTC.

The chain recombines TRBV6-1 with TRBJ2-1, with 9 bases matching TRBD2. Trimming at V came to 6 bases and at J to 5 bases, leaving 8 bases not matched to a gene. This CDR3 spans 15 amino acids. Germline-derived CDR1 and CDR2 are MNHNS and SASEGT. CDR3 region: CASRMGGRAHNEQFF. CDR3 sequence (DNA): TGTGCCAGCAGAATGGGCGGGAGGGCCCACAATGAGCAGTTCTTC.